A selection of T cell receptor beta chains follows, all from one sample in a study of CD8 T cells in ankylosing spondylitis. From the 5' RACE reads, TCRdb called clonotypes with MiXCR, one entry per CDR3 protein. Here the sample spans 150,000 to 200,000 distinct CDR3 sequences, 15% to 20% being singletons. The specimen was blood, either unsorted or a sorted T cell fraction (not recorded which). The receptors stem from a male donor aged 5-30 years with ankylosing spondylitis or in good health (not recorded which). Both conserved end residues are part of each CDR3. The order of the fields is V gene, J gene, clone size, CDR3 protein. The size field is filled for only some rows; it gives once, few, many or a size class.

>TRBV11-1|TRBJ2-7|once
CACSLGIDRTTYEQYF
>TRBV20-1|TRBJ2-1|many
CSARPSGGSTNNEQFF
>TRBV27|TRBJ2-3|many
CASSLIGSSTDTQYF
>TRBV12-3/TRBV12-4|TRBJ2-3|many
CASSPRETADTQYF
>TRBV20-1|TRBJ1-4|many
CSARPGGAGEKLFF
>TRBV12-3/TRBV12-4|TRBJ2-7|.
CASKGLAGARDYEQYF
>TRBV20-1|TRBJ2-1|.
CSVQTTGTSGGDEQFF
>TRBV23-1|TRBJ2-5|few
CASSPPGQGGKETQYF
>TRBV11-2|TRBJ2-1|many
CASVSLDTTYNEQFF
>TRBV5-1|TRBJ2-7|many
CASSLAGFVSSYEQYF
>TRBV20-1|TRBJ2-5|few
CSARDSPRGLRETQYF
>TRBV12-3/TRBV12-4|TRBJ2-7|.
CASSARLAGLSYEQYF
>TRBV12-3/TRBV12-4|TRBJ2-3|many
CASSWPTPSGSPPSTDTQYF
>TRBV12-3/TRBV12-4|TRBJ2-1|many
CASSPREPRVNEQFF
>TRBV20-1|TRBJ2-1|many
CSAPKGPNEQFF
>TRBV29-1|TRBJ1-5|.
CSIRQGREPQHF
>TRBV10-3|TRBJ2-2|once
CAISEPAGTGSTGELFF
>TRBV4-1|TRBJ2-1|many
CASSQDTSGRMNEQFF
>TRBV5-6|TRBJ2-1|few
CASSLASSLEQFF
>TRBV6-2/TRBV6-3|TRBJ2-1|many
CASSYGGNSYNEQFF
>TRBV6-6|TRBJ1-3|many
CASTFTGPPDSGNTIYF
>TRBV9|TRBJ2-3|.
CASSVVGQHTDTQYF
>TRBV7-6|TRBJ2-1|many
CASGTSGNYNEQFF
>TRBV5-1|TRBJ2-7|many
CASSQNGAGGPYEQYF
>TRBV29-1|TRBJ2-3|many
CSVRGSTDTQYF
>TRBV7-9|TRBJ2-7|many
CASSLTSYEQYF
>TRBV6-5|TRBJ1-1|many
CASSSGDIKAFF
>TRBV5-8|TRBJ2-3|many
CASSLGTSASTDTQYF
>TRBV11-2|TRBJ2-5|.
CASSSFRVRETQYF
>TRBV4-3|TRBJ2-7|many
CASSQEWEGSYEQYF
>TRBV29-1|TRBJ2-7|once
CSVRDTSGRFEQYF
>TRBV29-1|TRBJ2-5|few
CSGRGAQTQYF
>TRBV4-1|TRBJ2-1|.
CASSPTSGLYNEQFF
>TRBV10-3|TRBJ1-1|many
CAIKQANTEAFF
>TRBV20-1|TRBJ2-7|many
CSASPLAGALYEQYF
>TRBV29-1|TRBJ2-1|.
CSLRGRGMINEQFF
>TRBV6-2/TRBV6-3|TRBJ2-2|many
CASSYADAGELFF
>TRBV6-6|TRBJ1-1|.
CASSYSNPMNTEAFF
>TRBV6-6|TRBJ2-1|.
CASSSWTSGYNEQFF
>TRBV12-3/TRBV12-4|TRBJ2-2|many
CASSSLRTGSPGELFF
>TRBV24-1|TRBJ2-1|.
CATQKGLLLRQFF
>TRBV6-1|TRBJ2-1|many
CASRPLAGVAYNEQFF
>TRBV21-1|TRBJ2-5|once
CASNHPIRQDSIQETQYF
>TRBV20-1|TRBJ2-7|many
CSARDVHGSGIPPYEQYF
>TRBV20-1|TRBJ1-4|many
CSARPGGGEKLFF
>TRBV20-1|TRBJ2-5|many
CSAEGPTQETQYF
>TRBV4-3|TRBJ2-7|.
CASSQDPKGHYEQYF
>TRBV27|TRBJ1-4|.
CASSLTRQGLNEKLFF
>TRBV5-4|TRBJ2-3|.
CASSPTSGSTDTQYF
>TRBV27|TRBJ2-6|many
CASRKGQGAPGANVLTF